The 14 T cell receptor beta chains presented below share a single source sample, sequenced in a study of OX40 agonist ivuxolimab in advanced cancers. Libraries were prepared by immunoSEQ multiplex PCR; TCRdb keeps only in-frame clonotypes and omits some of them. The sample has 17,000 or so clones, approximately 85% seen once. The sequencing here drew on CD4+ or CD8+ T cells sorted from blood, taken in a trial of the OX40 agonist ivuxolimab. These receptor sequences come from an adult with an advanced solid tumor such as melanoma, head and neck, liver or kidney cancer.

CDR3: CASSLVRARNEQFF. The CDR3 DNA reads TGTGCCAGCAGTTTGGTGAGGGCACGCAATGAGCAGTTCTTC. The chain joins TRBV28 to TRBJ2-1; maybe TRBD2 (5 bases). CDR3 length: 14 amino acids. CDR1 is MDHEN, CDR2 SYDVKM, per germline. V was pared by 3 bases and J by 6 bases, with 12 bases between. The variable domain in full, completed from reference TRBV28 and TRBJ2-1, reads DVKVTQSSRYLVKRTGEKVFLECVQDMDHENMFWYRQDPGLGLRLIYFSYDVKMKEKGDIPEGYSVSREKKERFSLILESASTNQTSMYLCASSLVRARNEQFFGPGTRLTVL.

The V gene is TRBV6-5, the J gene TRBJ2-1; D is uncertain. CDR3 length equals 12 residues. From germline, CDR1 is MNHEY and CDR2 SVGAGI. The V end lost 4 bases, the J end lost 4 bases, and 5 bases lay between the germline ends. The CDR3 DNA is TGTGCCAGCAGTTCCCCTTACAATGAGCAGTTCTTC. This sequence encodes CASSSPYNEQFF.

The chain joins TRBV11-3 to TRBJ2-5; 9 bases map to TRBD2. Germline V gene data show CDR1 as SGHNT and CDR2 as YENEEA. The CDR3 covers 15 residues. The V and J ends lost 6 bases and 6 bases, in that order; junction bases with no gene match: 11. CDR3 residues: CASSLSAGGEQTQYF. DNA of the CDR3: TGTGCCAGCAGTCTGTCAGCGGGAGGCGAGCAGACCCAGTACTTC.

By its share, this clone is medium-sized. The chain joins TRBV28 to TRBJ2-7, with a possible D match to TRBD2 (5 bases). Germline V CDR1 and CDR2: MDHEN, SYDVKM. V lost 6 bases and J lost 3, with 12 bases in between. The CDR3 has 13 amino acids. The CDR3 DNA is TGTGCCAGCAGCCCGAGGGCCCTCTACGAGCAGTACTTC. Amino acid sequence: CASSPRALYEQYF.

The chain uses TRBV13 and TRBJ2-3; D gene unclear. Germline V gene sequence: CDR1 PRHDT, CDR2 FYEKMQ (reference sequence). Trimming took off 4 bases at V and 2 bases at J, with 10 bases between the two ends. This CDR3 is built from 14 residues. The CDR3 DNA reads TGTGCCAGCAGCTCGACGATATTCACAGATACGCAGTATTTT. Residues: CASSSTIFTDTQYF.

The V call is TRBV6-5, the J call TRBJ2-2; 10 nucleotides agree with TRBD2. Germline V gene data show CDR1 as MNHEY and CDR2 as SVGAGI. The CDR3 is 15 amino acids. The V and J ends lost 5 bases and 6 bases, in that order; junction bases with no gene match: 6. For the CDR3, the DNA is TGTGCCAGCAGTCCTAGCGGGAGTTTTTCCGGGGAGCTGTTTTTT. It specifies CASSPSGSFSGELFF.

This sequence joins TRBV27 and TRBJ2-5; 10 nucleotides align to TRBD1. The CDR3 contains 16 residues. Germline trimming cut 5 bases from V and 4 bases from J; bases unmatched to any gene: 10. Germline V gives CDR1 MNHEY, CDR2 SMNVEV (reference sequence). For the CDR3, the DNA is TGTGCCAGCAGTATTCGACAGGGGGCACCCCTAGAGACCCAGTACTTC. The encoded protein is CASSIRQGAPLETQYF.

This clone was counted once. The genes are TRBV28 and TRBJ2-2; D possibly matches TRBD1 or TRBD2 (6 bases each). Trimming cost V 9 bases and J 7 bases, with 15 bases left between them. This CDR3 has 13 residues. The germline V gene has CDR1 MDHEN and CDR2 SYDVKM. The CDR3 loop reads CASLRGRGGELFF. DNA for the CDR3: TGTGCCAGTCTACGGGGGCGGGGCGGGGAGCTGTTTTTT.

The chain carries TRBV6-5 and TRBJ1-1; unclear D gene. The CDR3 consists of 13 residues. The V and J ends lost 5 bases and 1 base respectively, with 8 bases between them. Germline lookup yields CDR1 MNHEY and CDR2 SVGAGI. In nucleotides, the CDR3 is TGTGCCAGCAGTCCGGGTCAGAACACTGAAGCTTTCTTT. The encoded protein is CASSPGQNTEAFF.

This chain connects TRBV27 to TRBJ2-5, with TRBD2 matching over 9 bases. The CDR3 consists of 14 residues. The V segment lost 5 bases and the J segment 4 bases; nucleotides outside the gene matches: 5. Germline CDR1 reads MNHEY; CDR2 reads SMNVEV (reference sequence). CDR3 coding DNA: TGTGCCAGCAGTCAGCTAGCGGGACTAGAGACCCAGTACTTC. Its protein is CASSQLAGLETQYF.

The rearrangement uses TRBV27 and TRBJ2-7; D is undetermined. CDR1 and CDR2 (germline): MNHEY, SMNVEV (reference sequence). The V end was cut by 6 bases, the J end by 7 bases, with 16 bases between. The CDR3 has 13 amino acids. CDR3 region: CASSFGPVEEQYF. Here the CDR3 DNA reads TGTGCCAGCAGCTTTGGACCCGTGGAAGAGCAGTACTTC.

The chain combines TRBV5-1 with TRBJ2-5, with D perhaps matching TRBD1 or TRBD2 (6 bases each). V was trimmed by 7 bases and J by 2 bases, leaving 12 bases between them. Germline-derived CDR1 and CDR2 are SGHRS and YFSETQ. The CDR3 extends over 13 amino acids. CDR3 amino acids: CASSGGGQETQYF. The CDR3 nucleotides read TGCGCCAGCTCCGGGGGCGGACAAGAGACCCAGTACTTC.

This clone was counted only a few times. The chain links TRBV27 to TRBJ2-7; a possible D gene is TRBD1 (6 bases). This CDR3 has 13 amino acids. The ends were cut back, 9 bases at V and 0 bases at J, with 12 bases in the middle. CDR1 is MNHEY and CDR2 is SMNVEV in the germline V gene (reference sequence). The CDR3 here is CASLGTPSYEQYF. As DNA, the CDR3 is TGTGCCAGTTTGGGGACACCCTCCTACGAGCAGTACTTC.

The chain recombines TRBV4-1 with TRBJ2-2, with 7 positions matching TRBD2. The CDR3 consists of 16 residues. Trimming removed 0 bases from V and 3 bases from J; junction bases left unmatched: 4. CDR1 and CDR2 (germline): MGHRA, YSYEKL. CDR3 bases: TGCGCCAGCAGCCAAGATCCGGGGAGGGACACCGGGGAGCTGTTTTTT. This encodes CASSQDPGRDTGELFF.